This T cell receptor (beta chain) was recorded in a study of blood T cell repertoires in COVID-19. The overall study: The cDNA or gDNA used as material had been derived from T cells, B-cell-depleted T cells, or PBMCs.

As processed by the authors: Estimation of nucleated cell counts was performed using reference gene primer amplification. Repertoires were generated with immunoSEQ multiplex PCR, while TCRdb's copy carries only in-frame clones and drops some. D and trimming were read from the DNA, whereas the V and J calls and clone size are those reported in that table. The table records 140,000 to 150,000 clones, approximately 85% of them present only once. The CDR3 runs to 17 residues. CDR1 and CDR2 from the germline V gene are SGHTA and FQGNSA. The J segment lost 4 bases and the V segment lost 5 bases, leaving 11 bases of the junction unmatched. This clone was observed a single time.

This TCR came from a man in his 70s with acute or convalescent COVID-19. Sequences were obtained from peripheral blood. The gene calls are TRBV7-2 and TRBJ2-1; 10 nucleotides agree with TRBD1. The chain's CDR3 is CASSPHGTGEGYNEQFF. The CDR3 coding sequence is TGTGCCAGCAGCCCACATGGGACAGGGGAGGGTTACAATGAGCAGTTCTTC.